This T cell receptor (beta chain) was recorded in a study of Graves' ophthalmopathy and Graves' hyperthyroidism. Study-level background: Investigators collected peripheral blood at initial diagnosis, before any treatment was given.

This clonotype has at least ten counts. TCR beta CDR3 regions were amplified from RNA transcripts. HTBI-primed RT-PCR formed the first round, and a multiplex PCR formed the second. TCRdb fed the multiplex PCR reads into MiXCR, producing one record per CDR3 protein. The sample includes hundreds of thousands of distinct CDR3 sequences, about 20% of them seen just once. V dropped 4 bases and J dropped 4 bases, with 28 bases sitting between them. The CDR3 is made up of 19 amino acids. The TCR comes from a woman between 18 and 30 years old with stable Graves' hyperthyroidism. Some clones in this sample may be carry-over from other donors' samples. V gene TRBV12-3 or TRBV12-4 combines with J gene TRBJ1-2; D unresolved. The sequencing input was peripheral blood. CDR3 region: CASSSTYSSRALPPYGYTF. The CDR3 DNA follows: TGTGCCAGCAGTTCCACTTATTCCTCACGGGCTCTACCTCCCTATGGCTACACCTTC.